This T cell receptor (beta chain) was obtained from a study of T-cell reconstitution after alpha-beta-depleted transplantation in children. Construction of the TCRbeta library involved unique molecular identifiers. TCRdb re-called the PCR reads through MiXCR, storing one row per CDR3 protein. The sample has around 250,000 distinct CDR3 sequences; around 9.6% are singletons. There are 15 residues in the CDR3. The V gene's germline CDR1 is SGHTA and CDR2 FQGNSA. Germline trimming cut 4 bases from V and 8 bases from J; bases unmatched to any gene: 9. The TCR comes from a human donor who donated a stem cell graft to a child with SCID. The input for sequencing was PBMCs from the stem cell graft donor, taken from the stem cell graft. The chain recombines TRBV7-2 with TRBJ2-1; TRBD2 agrees at 9 bases. The CDR3 DNA reads as TGTGCCAGCAGCTCAGTTGCGGGGGGGCTCGATGAGCAGTTCTTC. It translates to CASSSVAGGLDEQFF.